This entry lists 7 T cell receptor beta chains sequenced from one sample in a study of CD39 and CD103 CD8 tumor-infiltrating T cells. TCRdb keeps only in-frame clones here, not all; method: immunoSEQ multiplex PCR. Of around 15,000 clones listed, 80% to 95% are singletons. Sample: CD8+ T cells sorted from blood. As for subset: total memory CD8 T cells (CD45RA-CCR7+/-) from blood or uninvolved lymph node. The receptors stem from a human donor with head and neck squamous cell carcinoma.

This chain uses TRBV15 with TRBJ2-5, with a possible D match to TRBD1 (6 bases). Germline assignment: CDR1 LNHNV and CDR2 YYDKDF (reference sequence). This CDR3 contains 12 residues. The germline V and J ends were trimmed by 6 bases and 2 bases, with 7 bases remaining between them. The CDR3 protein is CATRTGQETQYF. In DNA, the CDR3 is TGTGCCACCAGGACAGGACAAGAGACCCAGTACTTC.

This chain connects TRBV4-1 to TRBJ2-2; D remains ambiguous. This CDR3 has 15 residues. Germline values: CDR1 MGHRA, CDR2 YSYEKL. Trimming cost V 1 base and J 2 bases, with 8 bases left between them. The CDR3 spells CASSQGQSNTGELFF. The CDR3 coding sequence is TGCGCCAGCAGCCAAGGGCAGTCCAACACCGGGGAGCTGTTTTTT.

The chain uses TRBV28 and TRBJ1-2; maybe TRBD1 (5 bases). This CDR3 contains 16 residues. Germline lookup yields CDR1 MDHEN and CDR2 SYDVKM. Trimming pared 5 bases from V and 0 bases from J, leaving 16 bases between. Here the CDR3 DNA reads TGTGCCAGCAGTCCACCCATTCACAGGTCTAACTATGGCTACACCTTC. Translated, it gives CASSPPIHRSNYGYTF.

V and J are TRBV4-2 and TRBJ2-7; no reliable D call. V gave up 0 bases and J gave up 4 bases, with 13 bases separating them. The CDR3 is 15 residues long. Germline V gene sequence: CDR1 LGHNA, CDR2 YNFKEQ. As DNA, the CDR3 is TGTGCCAGCAGCCAAGATGAGGCGCTCCGGTACGAGCAGTACTTC. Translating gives CASSQDEALRYEQYF.

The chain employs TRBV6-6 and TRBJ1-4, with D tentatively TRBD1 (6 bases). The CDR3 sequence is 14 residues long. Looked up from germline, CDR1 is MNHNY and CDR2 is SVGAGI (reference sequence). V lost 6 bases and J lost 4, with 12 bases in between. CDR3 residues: CASSTDRNNEKLFF. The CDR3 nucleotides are TGTGCCAGCAGCACGGACAGAAATAATGAAAAACTGTTTTTT.

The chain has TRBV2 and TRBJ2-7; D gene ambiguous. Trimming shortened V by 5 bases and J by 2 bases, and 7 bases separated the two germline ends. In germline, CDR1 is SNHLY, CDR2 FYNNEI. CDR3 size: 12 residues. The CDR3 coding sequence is TGTGCCAGCAGTCACACCCCCTACGAGCAGTACTTC. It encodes CASSHTPYEQYF. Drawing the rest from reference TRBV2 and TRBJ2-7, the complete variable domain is EPEVTQTPSHQVTQMGQEVILRCVPISNHLYFYWYRQILGQKVEFLVSFYNNEISEKSEIFDDQFSVERPDGSNFTLKIRSTKLEDSAMYFCASSHTPYEQYFGPGTRLTVT.

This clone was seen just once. The CDR3 bases are TGCGCCAGCAGCCAAGCCGCCACGGGGTCCTCCTACGAGCAGTACTTC. This encodes CASSQAATGSSYEQYF. This chain links TRBV4-1 with TRBJ2-7; D might be TRBD2 (5 bases). Trimming stripped 1 base from V and 0 bases from J, with 13 bases between. Germline V CDR1 and CDR2: MGHRA, YSYEKL. This CDR3 has 16 residues.